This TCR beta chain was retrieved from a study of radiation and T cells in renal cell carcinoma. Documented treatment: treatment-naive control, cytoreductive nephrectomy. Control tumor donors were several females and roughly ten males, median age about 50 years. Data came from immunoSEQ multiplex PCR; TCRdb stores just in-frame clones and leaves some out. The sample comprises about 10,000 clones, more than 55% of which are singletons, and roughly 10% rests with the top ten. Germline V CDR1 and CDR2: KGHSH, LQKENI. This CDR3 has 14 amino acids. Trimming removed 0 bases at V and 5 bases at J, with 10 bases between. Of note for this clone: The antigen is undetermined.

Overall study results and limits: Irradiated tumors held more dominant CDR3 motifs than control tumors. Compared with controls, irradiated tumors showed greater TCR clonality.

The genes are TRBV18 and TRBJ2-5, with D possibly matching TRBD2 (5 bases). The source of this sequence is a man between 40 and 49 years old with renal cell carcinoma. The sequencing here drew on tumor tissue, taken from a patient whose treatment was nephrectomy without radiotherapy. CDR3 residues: CASSPPVGSETQYF. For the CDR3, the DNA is TGTGCCAGCTCACCACCTGTAGGGAGTGAGACCCAGTACTTC.